This T cell receptor beta chain was captured by sequencing in a study of spatial heterogeneity in lung cancer. TCR cDNA molecules each carried a unique molecular identifier. Each CDR3 protein is one row after TCRdb ran MiXCR on the 5' RACE reads. Of some 8,100 distinct CDR3 sequences in the sample, 4.5% to 6% were seen once. General study results and limits: More often at tumor resection than at routine follow-up, ubiquitous expanded tumor TCRs were detected in the blood.

Time point described: sample taken at primary tumor resection. From tumor, nontumor lung or frozen PBMC, whole RNA was taken unsorted for sequencing. The donors comprised 60 to 80 untreated early-stage non-small cell lung cancer patients. J lost 6 bases, V lost 4 bases, and 13 bases had no gene match. CDR3 length: 17 residues. The germline V gene encodes CDR1 DFQATT and CDR2 SNEGSKA (reference sequence). This clonotype was detected many times. Its antigen is unidentified. The V and J genes are TRBV20-1 and TRBJ2-2; TRBD2 matches 11 bases. The sequencing used PBMCs, collected at surgery. This receptor was taken from a male donor with early-stage non-small cell lung cancer. The CDR3 is CSAIPTGLAGDPGELFF. CDR3 nucleotide sequence: TGCAGTGCTATACCCACCGGACTAGCGGGTGATCCCGGGGAGCTGTTTTTT.